One sample yielded the 27 T cell receptor beta chains listed below, sequenced in a study of T cells in Graves' hyperthyroidism and ophthalmopathy. Amplification of TCR beta CDR3 regions was performed using RNA transcripts as template. First-round RT-PCR with HTBI primers amplified the TCR CDR3 region. TCRdb redid the calling of the multiplex PCR reads with MiXCR, one entry per CDR3 protein. This sample carries about 250,000 distinct CDR3 sequences, nearly 15% of them seen once, and the ten largest clones take about 33%. The sequenced sample consisted of blood. These TCRs come from a woman aged 45-59 years with Graves' hyperthyroidism that later progressed to Graves' ophthalmopathy.

This clonotype occurred many times. The chain employs TRBV27 and TRBJ1-6, with TRBD1 matching 7 bases. Germline-derived CDR1 and CDR2 are MNHEY and SMNVEV (reference sequence). Trimming cost V 5 bases and J 0 bases; bases outside gene matches: 1. This CDR3 spans 15 amino acids. CDR3: CASSHRGSYNSPLHF. CDR3 bases: TGTGCCAGCAGTCACAGGGGCTCCTATAATTCACCCCTCCACTTT.

This clonotype was seen ten or more times. The CDR3 spells CASSEGSSYNEQFF. In DNA form, the CDR3 reads TGTGCCAGCAGTGAGGGGTCCTCCTACAATGAGCAGTTCTTC. The J gene is TRBJ2-1, the V gene TRBV6-1; no clear D. Trimming pared 3 bases from V and 0 bases from J, leaving 6 bases between. The V gene's germline CDR1 is MNHNS and CDR2 SASEGT. CDR3 length: 14 residues.

This clonotype was seen only a few times. A read error may be the cause here, since a much bigger clone is one base away. The genes are TRBV5-1 and TRBJ2-1; tentatively, D is TRBD2 (6 bases). V lost 7 bases, J lost 8 bases, and 22 bases lay in between. The CDR3 runs to 15 residues. Germline V gene data show CDR1 as SGHRS and CDR2 as YFSETQ. The CDR3 sequence: CASRSMTQGGYEQFF. In nucleotides, the CDR3 is TGCGCCAGCCGAAGCATGACCCAGGGAGGCTATGAGCAGTTCTTC.

This clonotype appeared many times. The chain employs TRBV2 and TRBJ2-2, with 11 positions matching TRBD2. The length of the CDR3 is 14 residues. Losses at the gene ends were 5 bases for V and 7 bases for J; bases not matched to a gene: 3. Germline V gene lookup returns CDR1 SNHLY and CDR2 FYNNEI. CDR3 sequence: CASSYSGRGGELFF. The CDR3 DNA follows: TGTGCCAGCAGTTATAGCGGGAGGGGCGGGGAGCTGTTTTTT. The variable domain in full, completed from reference TRBV2 and TRBJ2-2, reads EPEVTQTPSHQVTQMGQEVILRCVPISNHLYFYWYRQILGQKVEFLVSFYNNEISEKSEIFDDQFSVERPDGSNFTLKIRSTKLEDSAMYFCASSYSGRGGELFFGEGSRLTVL.

The J gene is TRBJ2-7, the V gene TRBV2; D may be TRBD1 or TRBD2 (6 bases each). V was cut by 3 bases and J by 3 bases, with 15 bases left in between. The germline gives CDR1 SNHLY, CDR2 FYNNEI. This CDR3 spans 15 amino acids. The CDR3 DNA reads as TGTGCCAGCAGTGAGGGGGGACGGGACATCTACGAGCAGTACTTC. Its translation: CASSEGGRDIYEQYF.

This clonotype showed up many times. The chain combines TRBV20-1 with TRBJ1-2; D is unclear. The V end lost 3 bases, the J end lost 4 bases, and 15 bases lay between the germline ends. The CDR3 sequence is 14 residues long. Germline lookup yields CDR1 DFQATT and CDR2 SNEGSKA (reference sequence). For the CDR3, the DNA is TGCAGTGCTAGTCCTAGCAGCGGATCCTATGGCTACACCTTC. Translation gives CSASPSSGSYGYTF.

This clonotype showed up just a few times. The genes are TRBV6-1 and TRBJ1-3; D uncertain. The CDR3 is 15 residues long. The V and J ends lost 7 bases and 1 base respectively, with 14 bases between them. In germline, CDR1 is MNHNS, CDR2 SASEGT. CDR3 in amino acids: CASTPVDLSGNTIYF. CDR3 sequence (DNA): TGTGCCAGCACCCCGGTAGACCTTTCTGGAAACACCATATATTTT.

This clonotype appeared many times. The chain couples TRBV10-3 to TRBJ2-2, with TRBD2 matching 7 bases. Germline CDR1 is ENHRY and CDR2 is SYGVKD. V trimming: 3 bases; J trimming: 5 bases; junction bases outside the gene matches: 9. The CDR3 covers 16 residues. CDR3 protein: CAISDPSGEGTGELFF. The CDR3 coding sequence is TGTGCCATCAGTGATCCGAGCGGGGAGGGGACCGGGGAGCTGTTTTTT.

This clonotype was seen ten or more times. The genes are TRBV3-1 and TRBJ2-1; 10 bases agree with TRBD2. V lost 0 bases, J lost 8 bases, and 7 bases stayed unmatched. CDR1 is LGHDT and CDR2 is YNNKEL in the germline V gene (reference sequence). This CDR3 has 16 amino acids. The CDR3 loop reads CASSQEASGSWDEQFF. CDR3 bases: TGTGCCAGCAGCCAAGAGGCTAGCGGGAGTTGGGATGAGCAGTTCTTC.

The V and J genes are TRBV15 and TRBJ2-7; D is possibly TRBD1 (6 bases). The germline V and J ends were trimmed by 0 bases and 2 bases, with 8 bases remaining between them. CDR1 is LNHNV, CDR2 YYDKDF, per germline (reference sequence). The CDR3 length is 14 residues. The CDR3 region has the DNA TGTGCCACCAGCAGAGAAGACAGGACCTACGAGCAGTACTTC. Translation: CATSREDRTYEQYF.

This clonotype was counted at least ten times. The rearrangement links TRBV3-1 to TRBJ2-1; no reliable D call. Per the germline V gene, CDR1 is LGHDT and CDR2 is YNNKEL (reference sequence). The V and J ends lost 1 base and 7 bases respectively, with 14 bases between them. This CDR3 has 15 amino acids. The CDR3 DNA reads TGTGCCAGCAGCCAAGGGATGCAAAGCTTTAATGAGCAGTTCTTC. Amino acids: CASSQGMQSFNEQFF.

In its sample, this clonotype was seen many times. The gene calls are TRBV29-1 and TRBJ1-1; D unresolved. The germline V gene has CDR1 SQVTM and CDR2 ANQGSEA. V lost 0 bases, J lost 5 bases, and 4 bases lay in between. CDR3 length: 11 residues. The CDR3 nucleotides are TGCAGCGTTGAAGACAGGACTGAAGCTTTCTTT. Protein sequence: CSVEDRTEAFF.

Turning to this clonotype: This may arise from a read error, as a much more abundant clone is one base away. The J gene is TRBJ2-1, the V gene TRBV20-1; TRBD2 aligns across 8 bases. The CDR3 spans 16 residues. Germline V gene data show CDR1 as DFQATT and CDR2 as SNEGSKA (reference sequence). The DNA of the CDR3 is TGCAGTGCCCGGGGGGGCGGGAGGAGCTCCTACAATGAGCATTTCTTC. This codes for CSARGGGRSSYNEHFF.

J is TRBJ2-6 and V is TRBV7-3; D is uncertain. Germline CDR1 reads SGHTA; CDR2 reads FQGTGA. V shed 5 bases and J shed 0 bases, with 5 bases lying between them. The CDR3 covers 14 residues. CDR3 sequence reads: CASSRSSGANVLTF. CDR3 DNA: TGTGCCAGCAGCCGAAGCTCTGGGGCCAACGTCCTGACTTTC.

The table lists this clonotype with many counts. The gene calls are TRBV20-1 and TRBJ2-5; D remains ambiguous. Between the trimmed V and J ends, which lost 3 bases and 2 bases, there was a span of 7 bases. The germline gives CDR1 DFQATT, CDR2 SNEGSKA (reference sequence). The CDR3 is 12 amino acids. CDR3 bases: TGCAGTGCTAGGTCTAGTCAAGAGACCCAGTACTTC. This codes for CSARSSQETQYF.

The sample holds a few counts of this clonotype. The chain employs TRBV5-1 and TRBJ2-5; TRBD2 aligns across 13 bases. The CDR3 totals 16 residues. The germline gives CDR1 SGHRS, CDR2 YFSETQ. V gave up 5 bases and J gave up 2 bases; unmatched junction bases: 6. Written as DNA, the CDR3 is TGCGCCAGCAGTCACACTAGCGGGAGGGGACAAGAGACCCAGTACTTC. Its protein is CASSHTSGRGQETQYF.

This clonotype was seen a handful of times. The V and J genes are TRBV27 and TRBJ2-1, with D possibly matching TRBD1 (5 bases). This CDR3 contains 16 residues. Germline assignment: CDR1 MNHEY and CDR2 SMNVEV (reference sequence). V lost 4 bases and J lost 5, with 18 bases in between. The CDR3 is CASSSRTYRKNNEQFF. The DNA of the CDR3 is TGTGCCAGCAGTTCACGGACCTACAGGAAAAACAATGAGCAGTTCTTC.

At least ten counts were recorded for this clonotype. This chain joins TRBV20-1 and TRBJ2-5; TRBD2 matches 10 bases. Germline V gene sequence: CDR1 DFQATT, CDR2 SNEGSKA (reference sequence). The J segment lost 4 bases and the V segment lost 0 bases, leaving 11 bases of the junction unmatched. This CDR3 spans 17 amino acids. The CDR3 region has the DNA TGCAGTGCTAGAGATTGGGCTAGCGGGAGAGTTGGAGAGACCCAGTACTTC. This gives the protein CSARDWASGRVGETQYF.

The table lists this clonotype with many counts. The gene calls are TRBV12-3 or TRBV12-4 and TRBJ2-7; D might be TRBD1 or TRBD2, each matching 5 bases. Trimming shortened V by 5 bases and J by 5 bases, and 13 bases separated the two germline ends. This CDR3 spans 13 amino acids. CDR3 bases: TGTGCCAGCAGTGGCGGGCAGGGAGACGAGCAGTACTTC. It encodes CASSGGQGDEQYF.

This clonotype was picked up a small number of times. Possible read error: a much larger clone is one base away. The chain combines TRBV28 with TRBJ1-1, with a tentative D call TRBD1 (5 bases). The CDR3 is 13 amino acids. The V and J ends lost 4 bases and 10 bases respectively, with 16 bases between them. Germline assignment: CDR1 MDHEN and CDR2 SYDVKM. The CDR3, as DNA: TGTGCCAGCAGTTGTACTCCAGGGCAAGGAGCTTTCTTT. Its translation: CASSCTPGQGAFF.

The chain links TRBV30 to TRBJ2-1; 10 bases agree with TRBD2. Germline V gene data show CDR1 as GTSNPN and CDR2 as SVGIG (reference sequence). The V gene end was trimmed by 0 bases and the J gene end by 5 bases; junction bases not matched to a gene: 7. This CDR3 contains 16 residues. The CDR3, as DNA: TGTGCCTGGAGTGTACTAGCGGGATACCCTAACAATGAGCAGTTCTTC. This sequence encodes CAWSVLAGYPNNEQFF.

There are a few counts of this clonotype. The chain combines TRBV24-1 with TRBJ2-3, with unresolved D. This CDR3 has 14 amino acids. Germline V lookup: CDR1 KGHDR, CDR2 SFDVKD. Between the trimmed V and J ends, which lost 0 bases and 2 bases, there was a span of 5 bases. CDR3 DNA sequence: TGTGCCACCAGTGATTTGCCAGACACAGATACGCAGTATTTT. Translated: CATSDLPDTDTQYF.

In this sample, this clonotype turned up many times. The J gene is TRBJ2-7, the V gene TRBV24-1, with 8 bases that match TRBD1. The V and J ends lost 4 bases and 1 base, in that order; junction bases with no gene match: 5. Germline V gene data show CDR1 as KGHDR and CDR2 as SFDVKD. The CDR3 contains 15 residues. The CDR3 DNA is TGTGCCACCAGTGACTCAAGACAGGGGTCCTACGAGCAGTACTTC. Translated: CATSDSRQGSYEQYF.

J is TRBJ2-2 and V is TRBV9, with 7 bases aligning to TRBD1. J was trimmed by 1 base and V by 3 bases; bases with no gene match: 6. CDR1 is SGDLS, CDR2 YYNGEE, per germline. CDR3 size: 16 residues. The CDR3 reads CASSGTGQLNTGELFF. CDR3 in DNA: TGTGCCAGCAGCGGAACGGGACAGCTGAACACCGGGGAGCTGTTTTTT.

This clonotype appeared many times. The rearrangement links TRBV28 to TRBJ1-5; D is unclear. Germline lookup yields CDR1 MDHEN and CDR2 SYDVKM. This CDR3 comprises 14 residues. V was pared by 2 bases and J by 0 bases, with 5 bases between. The CDR3 DNA is TGTGCCAGCAGTTTACCATATAGCAATCAGCCCCAGCATTTT. Its protein is CASSLPYSNQPQHF.

This clonotype was seen ten or more times. The J gene is TRBJ2-7, the V gene TRBV11-2; 9 nucleotides align to TRBD1. Trimming cost V 5 bases and J 5 bases; bases outside gene matches: 10. Germline CDR1 is SGHAT and CDR2 is FQNNGV. The CDR3 is 15 amino acids. Written as DNA, the CDR3 is TGTGCCAGCAGCCACCGGGACAGGGTTCGTAACGAGCAGTACTTC. Its translation: CASSHRDRVRNEQYF.

This chain connects TRBV18 to TRBJ1-2, with D possibly being TRBD1 (5 bases). Germline-derived CDR1 and CDR2 are KGHSH and LQKENI. This CDR3 is built from 13 residues. The ends were cut back, 2 bases at V and 4 bases at J, with 8 bases in the middle. The CDR3 is CASSPGGSYGYTF. CDR3 coding DNA: TGTGCCAGCTCACCAGGGGGAAGCTATGGCTACACCTTC.